This record looks at one T cell receptor beta chain sequence and its context. The source of the sample is a study of blood T cell repertoires in COVID-19. Study-wide context: Researchers got acute and convalescent COVID-19 samples from the United States, Italy and Spain. T cells, B-cell-depleted T cells, or PBMCs provided the cDNA or gDNA that served as material.

As processed by the authors: Quantification of nucleated cells was approximated via reference gene primer amplification. TCRdb's table, derived via immunoSEQ multiplex PCR, lists solely in-frame clones and lacks some. V, J and clone size are taken as reported in that table, and D and trimming were inferred from the DNA itself. This table has roughly 100,000 clones, roughly 80% appearing once. Trimming pared 4 bases from V and 0 bases from J, leaving 13 bases between. Per germline, CDR1 SGDLS and CDR2 YYNGEE. The CDR3 spans 15 residues. The receptor was isolated from a man aged 60 to 75 with acute or convalescent COVID-19. Input material: peripheral blood. V and J are TRBV9 and TRBJ1-1; possibly TRBD1 for D (6 bases). CDR3 sequence reads: CASSPGHLMNTEAFF. Here the CDR3 DNA reads TGTGCCAGCAGCCCGGGACACCTCATGAACACTGAAGCTTTCTTT.